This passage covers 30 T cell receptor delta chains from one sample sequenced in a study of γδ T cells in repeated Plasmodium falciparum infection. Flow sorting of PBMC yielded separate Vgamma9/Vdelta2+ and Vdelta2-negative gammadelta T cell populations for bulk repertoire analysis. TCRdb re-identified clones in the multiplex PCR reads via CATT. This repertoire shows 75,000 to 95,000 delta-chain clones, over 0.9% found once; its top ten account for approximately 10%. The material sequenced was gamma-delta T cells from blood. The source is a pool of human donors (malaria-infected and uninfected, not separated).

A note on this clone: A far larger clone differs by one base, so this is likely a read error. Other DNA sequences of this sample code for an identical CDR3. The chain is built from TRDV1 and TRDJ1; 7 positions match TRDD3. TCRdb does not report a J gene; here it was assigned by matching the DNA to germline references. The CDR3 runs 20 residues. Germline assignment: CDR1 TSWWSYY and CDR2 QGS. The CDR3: CALSPLSWGSPGWYTDKLIF. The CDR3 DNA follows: TGCGCTCTTAGCCCCTTGTCCTGGGGGTCCCCCGGTTGGTACACCGATAAACTCATCTTT.

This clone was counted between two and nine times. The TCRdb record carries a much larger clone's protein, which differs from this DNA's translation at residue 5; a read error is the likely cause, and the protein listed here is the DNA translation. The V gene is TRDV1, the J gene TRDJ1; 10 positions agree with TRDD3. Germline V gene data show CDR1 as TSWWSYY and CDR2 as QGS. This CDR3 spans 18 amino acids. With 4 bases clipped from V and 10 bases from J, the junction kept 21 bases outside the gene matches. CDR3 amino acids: CALGGLYAPKLGDRGLIF. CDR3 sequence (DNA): TGTGCTCTTGGGGGCCTCTACGCTCCCAAACTGGGGGATCGCGGACTCATCTTT.

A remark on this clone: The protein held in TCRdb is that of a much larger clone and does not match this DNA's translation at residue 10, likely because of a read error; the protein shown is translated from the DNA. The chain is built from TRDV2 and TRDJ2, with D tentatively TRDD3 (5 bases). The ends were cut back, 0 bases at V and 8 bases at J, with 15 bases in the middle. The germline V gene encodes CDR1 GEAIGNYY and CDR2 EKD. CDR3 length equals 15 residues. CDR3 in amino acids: CACDTLRGDRAQLFF. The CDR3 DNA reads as TGTGCCTGTGACACCCTTAGGGGAGACCGGGCACAACTCTTCTTT.

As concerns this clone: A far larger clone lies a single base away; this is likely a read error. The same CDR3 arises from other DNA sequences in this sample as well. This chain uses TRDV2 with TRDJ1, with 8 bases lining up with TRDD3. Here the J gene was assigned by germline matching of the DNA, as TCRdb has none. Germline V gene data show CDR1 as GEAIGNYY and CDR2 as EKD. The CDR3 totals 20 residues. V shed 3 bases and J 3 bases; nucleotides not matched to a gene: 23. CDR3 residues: CACDPLYVTGGYTSSDKLIF. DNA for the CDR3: TGTGCCTGTGACCCGCTTTATGTTACTGGGGGGTATACTTCATCCGATAAACTCATCTTT.

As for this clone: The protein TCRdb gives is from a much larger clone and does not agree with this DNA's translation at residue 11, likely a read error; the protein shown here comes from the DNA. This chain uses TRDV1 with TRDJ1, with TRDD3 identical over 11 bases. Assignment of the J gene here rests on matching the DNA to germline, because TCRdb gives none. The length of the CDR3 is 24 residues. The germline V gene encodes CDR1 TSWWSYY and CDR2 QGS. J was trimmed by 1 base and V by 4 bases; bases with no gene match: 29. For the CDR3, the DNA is TGTGCTCTTGGGGTTTGTTCCTACGCTACGAGCAACTGGGGGATAACAGGATTCACCGATAAACTCATCTTT. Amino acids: CALGVCSYATSNWGITGFTDKLIF.

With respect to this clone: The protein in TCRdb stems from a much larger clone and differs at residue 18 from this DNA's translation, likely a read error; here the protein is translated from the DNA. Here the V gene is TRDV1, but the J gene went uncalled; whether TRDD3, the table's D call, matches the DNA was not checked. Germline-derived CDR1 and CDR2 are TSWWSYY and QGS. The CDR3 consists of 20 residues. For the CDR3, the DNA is TGTGCTCTTGGGGACACCTTCCCTTCCGGGGGGATACGGCACACCGATAAACCCATCTTT. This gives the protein CALGDTFPSGGIRHTDKPIF.

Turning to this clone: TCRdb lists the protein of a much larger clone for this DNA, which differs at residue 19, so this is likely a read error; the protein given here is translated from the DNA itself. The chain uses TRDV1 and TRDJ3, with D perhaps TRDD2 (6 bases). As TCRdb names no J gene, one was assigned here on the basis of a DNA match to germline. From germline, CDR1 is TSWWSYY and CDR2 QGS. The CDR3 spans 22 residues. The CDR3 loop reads CALGGLPPGYLPSSWDTRKMFF. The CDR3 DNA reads TGTGCTCTTGGGGGACTTCCTCCGGGGTACCTACCGAGCTCCTGGGACACCCGAAAGATGTTTTTC.

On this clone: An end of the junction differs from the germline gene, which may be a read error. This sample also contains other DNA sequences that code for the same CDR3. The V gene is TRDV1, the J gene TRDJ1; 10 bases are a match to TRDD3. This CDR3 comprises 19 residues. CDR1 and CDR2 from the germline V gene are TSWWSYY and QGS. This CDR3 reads CALGDVPYWGMVPTDKLIF. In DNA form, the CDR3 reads TGCGCTCTTGGGGACGTCCCATACTGGGGGATGGTTCCCACCGATAAACTCATCTTT.

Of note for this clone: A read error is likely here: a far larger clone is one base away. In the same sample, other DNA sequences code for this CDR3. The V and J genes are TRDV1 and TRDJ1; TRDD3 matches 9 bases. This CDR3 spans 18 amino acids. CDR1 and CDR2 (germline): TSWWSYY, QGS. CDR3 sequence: CALGELAPGGLYTDKLIF. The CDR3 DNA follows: TGTGCTCTTGGAGAACTAGCCCCTGGGGGATTGTACACCGATAAACTCATCTTT.

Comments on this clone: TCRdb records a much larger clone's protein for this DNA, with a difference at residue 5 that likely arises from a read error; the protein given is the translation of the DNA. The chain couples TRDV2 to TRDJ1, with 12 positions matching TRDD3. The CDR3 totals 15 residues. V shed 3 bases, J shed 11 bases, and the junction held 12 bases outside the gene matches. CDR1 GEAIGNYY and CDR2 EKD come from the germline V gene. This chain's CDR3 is CACDVLTGGYRELIF. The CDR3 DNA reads TGTGCCTGTGACGTCCTTACTGGGGGATACCGGGAGCTCATCTTT.

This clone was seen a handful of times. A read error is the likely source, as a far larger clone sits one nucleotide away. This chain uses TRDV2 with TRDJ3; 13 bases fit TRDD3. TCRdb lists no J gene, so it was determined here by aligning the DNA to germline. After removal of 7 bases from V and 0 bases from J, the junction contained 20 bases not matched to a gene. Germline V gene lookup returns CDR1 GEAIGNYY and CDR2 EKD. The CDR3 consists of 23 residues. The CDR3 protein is CACDPKGFTGGYASSWDTRQMFF. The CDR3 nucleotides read TGTGCCTGCGACCCCAAGGGTTTTACTGGGGGATACGCTAGCTCCTGGGACACCCGACAGATGTTTTTC.

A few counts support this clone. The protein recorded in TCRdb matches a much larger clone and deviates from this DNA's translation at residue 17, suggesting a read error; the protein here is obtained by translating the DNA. Written as DNA, the CDR3 is TGTGCTCTTGGGGGAGGATATATTGGTGGGTCCTACACCGATAAACTCACCTTT. It specifies CALGGGYIGGSYTDKLTF. The V gene is TRDV1, but the J gene lacks a call; no check of the table's D call, TRDD3, against the DNA was made. CDR3 length equals 18 residues. Per germline, CDR1 TSWWSYY and CDR2 QGS.

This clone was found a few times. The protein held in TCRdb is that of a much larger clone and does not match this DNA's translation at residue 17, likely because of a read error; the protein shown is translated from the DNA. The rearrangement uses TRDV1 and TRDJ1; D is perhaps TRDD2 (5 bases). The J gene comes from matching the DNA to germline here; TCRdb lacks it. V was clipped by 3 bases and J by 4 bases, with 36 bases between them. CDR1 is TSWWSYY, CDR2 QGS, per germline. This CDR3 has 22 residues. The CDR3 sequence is CALGDLPRRDRTSLTYIDKLIF. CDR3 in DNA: TGTGCTCTTGGGGATCTTCCCAGAAGGGACCGTACATCGTTAACTTACATCGATAAACTCATCTTT.

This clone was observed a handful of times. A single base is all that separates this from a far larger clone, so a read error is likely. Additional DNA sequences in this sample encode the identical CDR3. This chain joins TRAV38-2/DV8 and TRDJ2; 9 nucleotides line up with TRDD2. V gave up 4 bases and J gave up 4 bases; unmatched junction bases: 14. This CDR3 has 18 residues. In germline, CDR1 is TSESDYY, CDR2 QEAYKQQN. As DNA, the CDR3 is TGTGCTTATAGGGGCCTTCCTACCGTCTGGGGGCAGACAGCACAACTCTTCTTT. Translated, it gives CAYRGLPTVWGQTAQLFF.

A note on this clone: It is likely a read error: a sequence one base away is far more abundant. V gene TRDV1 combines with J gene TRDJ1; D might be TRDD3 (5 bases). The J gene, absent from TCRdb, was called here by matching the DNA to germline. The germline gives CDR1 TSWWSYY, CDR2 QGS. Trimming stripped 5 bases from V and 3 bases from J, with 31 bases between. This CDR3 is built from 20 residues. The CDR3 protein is CALGSNAARASPPGADKLIF. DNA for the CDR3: TGTGCTCTTGGGTCGAACGCAGCGAGGGCCTCGCCGCCGGGGGCCGATAAACTCATCTTT.

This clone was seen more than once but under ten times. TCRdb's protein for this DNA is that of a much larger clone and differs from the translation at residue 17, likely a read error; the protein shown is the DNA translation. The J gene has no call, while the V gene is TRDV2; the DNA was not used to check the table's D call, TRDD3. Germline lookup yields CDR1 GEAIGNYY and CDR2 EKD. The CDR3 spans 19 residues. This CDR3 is CACDTVPGGYAGVPDKPIF. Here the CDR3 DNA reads TGTGCCTGTGACACCGTTCCTGGGGGATACGCGGGAGTACCCGATAAACCCATCTTT.

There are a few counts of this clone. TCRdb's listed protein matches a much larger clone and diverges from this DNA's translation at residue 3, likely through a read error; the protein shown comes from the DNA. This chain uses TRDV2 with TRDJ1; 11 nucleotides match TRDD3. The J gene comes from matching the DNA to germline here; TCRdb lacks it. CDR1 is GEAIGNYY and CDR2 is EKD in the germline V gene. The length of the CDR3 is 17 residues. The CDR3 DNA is TGTGCCTATGACCTGGTACTGGGGGATAGCACGACCGATAAACTCATCTTT. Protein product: CAYDLVLGDSTTDKLIF.

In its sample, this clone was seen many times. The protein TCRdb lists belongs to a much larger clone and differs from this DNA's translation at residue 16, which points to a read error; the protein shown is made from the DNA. The CDR3 DNA reads TGTGCTTATAGGAGTAAGATTTCCTTCCTAGACCCTACTGGGGGACGCGGGACCGATAAACTCATCTTT. Amino acid sequence: CAYRSKISFLDPTGGRGTDKLIF. The chain recombines TRAV38-2/DV8 with TRDJ1, with D possibly being TRDD3 (9 bases). V lost 2 bases to trimming and J lost 2 bases, with 37 bases between them. CDR1 and CDR2 (germline): TSESDYY, QEAYKQQN. The CDR3 is made up of 23 amino acids.

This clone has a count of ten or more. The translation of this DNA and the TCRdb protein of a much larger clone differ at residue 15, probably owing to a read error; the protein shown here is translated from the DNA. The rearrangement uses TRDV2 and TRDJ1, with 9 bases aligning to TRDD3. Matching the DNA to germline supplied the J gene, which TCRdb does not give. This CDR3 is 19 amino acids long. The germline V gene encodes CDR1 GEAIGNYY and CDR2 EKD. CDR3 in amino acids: CACDSLTGGQTEYTGKLIF. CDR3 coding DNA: TGTGCCTGTGACTCTCTAACTGGGGGACAGACTGAGTACACCGGTAAACTCATCTTT.

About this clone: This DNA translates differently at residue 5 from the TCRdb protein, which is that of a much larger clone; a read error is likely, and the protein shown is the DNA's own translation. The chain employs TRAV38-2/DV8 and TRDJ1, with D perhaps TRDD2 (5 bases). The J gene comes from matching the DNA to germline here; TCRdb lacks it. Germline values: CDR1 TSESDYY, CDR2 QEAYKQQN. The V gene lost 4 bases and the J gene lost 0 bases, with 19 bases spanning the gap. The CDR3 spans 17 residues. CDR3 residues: CAYRATSVYLYTDKLIF. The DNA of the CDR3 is TGTGCTTATAGGGCTACTTCCGTTTATCTGTACACCGATAAACTCATCTTT.

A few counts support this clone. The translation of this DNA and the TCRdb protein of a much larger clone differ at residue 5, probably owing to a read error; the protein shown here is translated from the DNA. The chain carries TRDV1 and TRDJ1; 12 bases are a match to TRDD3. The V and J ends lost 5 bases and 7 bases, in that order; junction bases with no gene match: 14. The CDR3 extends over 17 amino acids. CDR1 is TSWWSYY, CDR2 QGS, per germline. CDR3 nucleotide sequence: TGTGCTCTTGGGAAAATAGGGCTGCCCTGGGGGATACGTAAACTCATCTTT. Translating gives CALGKIGLPWGIRKLIF.

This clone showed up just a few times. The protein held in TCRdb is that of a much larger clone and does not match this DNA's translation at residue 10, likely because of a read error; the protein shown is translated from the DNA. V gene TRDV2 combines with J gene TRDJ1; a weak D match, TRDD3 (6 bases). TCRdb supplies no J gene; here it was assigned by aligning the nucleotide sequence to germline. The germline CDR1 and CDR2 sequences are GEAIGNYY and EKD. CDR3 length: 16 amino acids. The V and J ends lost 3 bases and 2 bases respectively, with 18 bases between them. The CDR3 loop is CACDEVSRDMTDKLIF. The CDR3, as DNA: TGTGCCTGTGACGAAGTTTCGAGGGATATGACCGATAAACTCATCTTT.

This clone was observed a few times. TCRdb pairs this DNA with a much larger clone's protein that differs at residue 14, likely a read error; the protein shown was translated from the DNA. The CDR3 region is CALGDLSSSGGYYNDKLIF. CDR3 in DNA: TGTGCTCTTGGGGACCTGTCATCCTCTGGGGGATACTACAACGATAAACTCATCTTT. This rearrangement joins TRDV1 to TRDJ1, with 11 bases lining up with TRDD3. This CDR3 has 19 residues. Trimming at V came to 3 bases and at J to 4 bases, leaving 16 bases not matched to a gene. Germline V CDR1 and CDR2: TSWWSYY, QGS.

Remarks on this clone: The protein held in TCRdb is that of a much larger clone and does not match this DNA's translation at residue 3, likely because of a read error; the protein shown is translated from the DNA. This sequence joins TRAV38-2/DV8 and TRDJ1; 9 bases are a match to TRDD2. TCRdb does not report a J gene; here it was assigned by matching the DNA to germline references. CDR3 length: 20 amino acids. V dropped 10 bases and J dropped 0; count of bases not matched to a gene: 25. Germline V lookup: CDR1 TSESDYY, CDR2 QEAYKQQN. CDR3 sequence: CAHLPSYKGINIVYTDKLIF. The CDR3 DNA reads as TGTGCTCATTTACCTTCCTACAAGGGAATAAATATTGTCTACACCGATAAACTCATCTTT.

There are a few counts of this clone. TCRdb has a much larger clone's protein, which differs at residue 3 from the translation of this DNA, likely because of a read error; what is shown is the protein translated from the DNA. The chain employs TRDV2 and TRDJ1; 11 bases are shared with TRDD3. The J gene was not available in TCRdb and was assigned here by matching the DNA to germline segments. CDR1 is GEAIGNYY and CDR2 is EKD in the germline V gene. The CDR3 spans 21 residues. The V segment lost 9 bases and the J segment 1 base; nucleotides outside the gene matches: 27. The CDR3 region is CARGPFLPLGDITAATDKLIF. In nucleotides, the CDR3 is TGTGCCCGTGGGCCCTTCCTCCCACTGGGGGATATTACGGCTGCCACCGATAAACTCATCTTT.

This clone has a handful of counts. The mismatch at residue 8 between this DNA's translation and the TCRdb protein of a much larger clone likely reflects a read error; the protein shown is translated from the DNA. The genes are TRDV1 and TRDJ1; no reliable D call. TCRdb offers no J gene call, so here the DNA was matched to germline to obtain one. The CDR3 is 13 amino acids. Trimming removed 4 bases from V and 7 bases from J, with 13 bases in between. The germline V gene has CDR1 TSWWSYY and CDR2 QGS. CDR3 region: CALGVISVSKLIF. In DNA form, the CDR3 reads TGTGCTCTTGGGGTCATTTCCGTTAGTAAACTCATCTTT.

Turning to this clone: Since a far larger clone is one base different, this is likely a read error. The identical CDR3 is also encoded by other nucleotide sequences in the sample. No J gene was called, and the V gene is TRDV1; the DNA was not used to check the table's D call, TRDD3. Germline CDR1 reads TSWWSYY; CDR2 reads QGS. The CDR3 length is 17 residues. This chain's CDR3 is CALGVYPRGILTDKLIF. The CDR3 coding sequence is TGTGCTCTTGGGGTCTATCCCCGGGGGATTCTCACCGATAAGCTCATCTTT.

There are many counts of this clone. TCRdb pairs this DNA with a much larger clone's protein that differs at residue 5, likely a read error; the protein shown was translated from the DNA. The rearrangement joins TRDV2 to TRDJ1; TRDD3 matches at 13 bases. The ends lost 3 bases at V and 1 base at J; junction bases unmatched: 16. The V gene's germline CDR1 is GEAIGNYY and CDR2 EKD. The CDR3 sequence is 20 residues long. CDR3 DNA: TGTGCCTGTGACGCCGAGGGGTCCAGGAACTGGGGGATACGCACCGATAAACTCATCTTT. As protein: CACDAEGSRNWGIRTDKLIF.

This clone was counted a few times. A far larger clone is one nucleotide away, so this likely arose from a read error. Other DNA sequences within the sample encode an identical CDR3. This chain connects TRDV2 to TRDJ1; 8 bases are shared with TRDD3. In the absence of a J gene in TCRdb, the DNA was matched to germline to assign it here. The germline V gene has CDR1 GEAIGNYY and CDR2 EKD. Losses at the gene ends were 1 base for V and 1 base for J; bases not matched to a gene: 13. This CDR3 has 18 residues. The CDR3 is CACDTLAGGPALTDKLIF. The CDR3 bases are TGTGCCTGTGACACTTTAGCTGGGGGACCTGCCCTCACCGATAAACTCATCTTT.

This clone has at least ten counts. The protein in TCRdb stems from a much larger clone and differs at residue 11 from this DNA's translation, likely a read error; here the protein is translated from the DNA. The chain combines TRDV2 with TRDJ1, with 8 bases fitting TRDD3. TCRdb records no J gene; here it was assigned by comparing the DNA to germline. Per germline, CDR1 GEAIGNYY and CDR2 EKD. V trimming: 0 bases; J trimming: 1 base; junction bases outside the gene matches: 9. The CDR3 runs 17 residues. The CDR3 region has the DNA TGTGCCTGTGACACCCTAGCCCGGGGGGATAGCACCGATAAACTCATCTTT. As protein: CACDTLARGDSTDKLIF.